A single sample is the source of the 11 T cell receptor beta chains below, sequenced in a study of beta chain features in type 1 diabetes. Since all of the isolated RNA was reverse transcribed, expressed TCRB transcripts were what got sequenced. Only in-frame clones appear in the TCRdb table, and some are missing; sequencing was by immunoSEQ multiplex PCR. The sample has 350,000 or so clones; about 19% are singletons. Source material: naive CD4+ T cells from blood. Source of these receptors: a woman aged 18-29 years in good health.

This clone was seen a few times. The chain couples TRBV7-9 to TRBJ2-5, with unresolved D. Germline CDR1 reads SEHNR; CDR2 reads FQNEAQ (reference sequence). CDR3 size: 14 residues. Deletions cut 5 bases from V and 5 bases from J, with 15 bases between. DNA for the CDR3: TGTGCCAGCAGCGTGTCCACGAGGAGCGAGACCCAGTACTTC. This translates into CASSVSTRSETQYF.

This chain uses TRBV2 with TRBJ2-5, with 11 bases identical to TRBD2. This CDR3 comprises 14 residues. Looked up from germline, CDR1 is SNHLY and CDR2 is FYNNEI. Germline trimming cut 3 bases from V and 6 bases from J; bases unmatched to any gene: 3. CDR3 residues: CASSEGTSGKTQYF. The DNA of the CDR3 is TGTGCCAGCAGTGAGGGGACTAGCGGCAAGACCCAGTACTTC. Variable domain in full (rest from reference TRBV2 and TRBJ2-5): EPEVTQTPSHQVTQMGQEVILRCVPISNHLYFYWYRQILGQKVEFLVSFYNNEISEKSEIFDDQFSVERPDGSNFTLKIRSTKLEDSAMYFCASSEGTSGKTQYFGPGTRLLVL.

The chain links TRBV10-3 to TRBJ2-7; TRBD2 matches 7 bases. V shed 10 bases, J shed 0 bases, and the junction held 6 bases outside the gene matches. This CDR3 has 13 residues. CDR1 and CDR2 (germline): ENHRY, SYGVKD. The CDR3 region has the DNA TGTGCCACGGGACTACCTAGCTCCTACGAGCAGTACTTC. Translating it yields CATGLPSSYEQYF.

This clone occurred a few times. The rearrangement links TRBV2 to TRBJ2-3; perhaps TRBD2 as D (5 bases). V was shortened by 6 bases and J by 4 bases, with 11 bases between the two germline ends. The length of the CDR3 is 13 residues. Per the germline V gene, CDR1 is SNHLY and CDR2 is FYNNEI. The CDR3 bases are TGTGCCAGCAGCCTAGCCCCCCCAGATACGCAGTATTTT. It codes for CASSLAPPDTQYF.

The table lists this clone with a few counts. The V gene is TRBV7-9, the J gene TRBJ2-5, with TRBD2 as a possible D gene (6 bases). This CDR3 has 12 amino acids. V was shortened by 3 bases and J by 11 bases, with 13 bases between the two germline ends. Germline CDR1 SEHNR, CDR2 FQNEAQ (reference sequence). CDR3 protein: CASSLGGPQQYF. The CDR3 bases are TGTGCCAGCAGCTTGGGGGGACCCCAGCAGTACTTC.

This rearrangement joins TRBV19 to TRBJ2-3; no reliable D call. Germline V lookup: CDR1 LNHDA, CDR2 SQIVND (reference sequence). The CDR3 runs 11 residues. The ends were cut back, 3 bases at V and 6 bases at J, with 4 bases in the middle. The CDR3 region has the DNA TGTGCCAGTAGTATGGCTGATACGCAGTATTTT. It yields the protein CASSMADTQYF.

This rearrangement joins TRBV18 to TRBJ1-5; 10 nucleotides align to TRBD1. The germline V gene encodes CDR1 KGHSH and CDR2 LQKENI. The CDR3 is 16 residues long. The J segment lost 6 bases and the V segment lost 3 bases, leaving 8 bases of the junction unmatched. The CDR3 reads CASSPLGTGEVQPQHF. In DNA form, the CDR3 reads TGTGCCAGCTCACCCCTCGGGACAGGGGAGGTTCAGCCCCAGCATTTT.

Only a few counts were recorded for this clone. The genes are TRBV30 and TRBJ1-4, with TRBD1 matching 7 bases. The CDR3 is made up of 17 amino acids. Germline CDR1 GTSNPN, CDR2 SVGIG (reference sequence). Germline trimming cut 0 bases from V and 5 bases from J; bases unmatched to any gene: 12. CDR3 loop: CAWSVYRDRGRNEKLFF. CDR3 sequence (DNA): TGTGCCTGGAGTGTCTACCGGGACAGAGGCCGAAATGAAAAACTGTTTTTT.

This clone was detected a few times. The rearrangement links TRBV29-1 to TRBJ1-1, with D perhaps TRBD1 (5 bases). Trimming pared 3 bases from V and 4 bases from J, leaving 12 bases between. The CDR3 length is 13 residues. The germline V gene encodes CDR1 SQVTM and CDR2 ANQGSEA. The CDR3: CSVEILRGTEAFF. The CDR3 coding sequence is TGCAGCGTTGAGATTTTAAGGGGCACTGAAGCTTTCTTT.

Note on this clone: Other DNA variants within this sample encode the same CDR3. The genes are TRBV5-1 and TRBJ2-5, with TRBD1 matching over 8 bases. Germline-derived CDR1 and CDR2 are SGHRS and YFSETQ. Germline trimming cut 4 bases from V and 5 bases from J; bases unmatched to any gene: 7. The CDR3 consists of 14 residues. The CDR3 sequence: CASSIGQGRETQYF. The CDR3, as DNA: TGCGCCAGCAGCATAGGACAGGGTCGGGAGACCCAGTACTTC.

This clone appeared a single time. This chain connects TRBV7-2 to TRBJ1-4; maybe TRBD1 (5 bases). V was trimmed by 1 base and J by 6 bases, leaving 21 bases between them. Germline V gene data show CDR1 as SGHTA and CDR2 as FQGNSA. The CDR3 covers 18 residues. CDR3 sequence: CASSLVAGSVAGDEKLFF. The CDR3 coding sequence is TGTGCCAGCAGCTTAGTAGCAGGGTCGGTGGCAGGAGATGAAAAACTGTTTTTT. Variable domain in full (rest from reference TRBV7-2 and TRBJ1-4): GAGVSQSPSNKVTEKGKDVELRCDPISGHTALYWYRQSLGQGLEFLIYFQGNSAPDKSGLPSDRFSAERTGGSVSTLTIQRTQQEDSAVYLCASSLVAGSVAGDEKLFFGSGTQLSVL.